These 19 T cell receptor beta chains originate from one sample sequenced in a study of CD8 T cells in ankylosing spondylitis. Each CDR3 protein gets one entry after TCRdb re-called the 5' RACE reads with MiXCR. Among a few hundred thousand distinct CDR3 sequences listed, approximately 10% were seen once. The sequencing sample was made of blood, either unsorted or a sorted T cell fraction (not recorded which). The origin of the receptors is a male donor with ankylosing spondylitis or in good health (not recorded which).

There are many counts of this clonotype. This chain uses TRBV28 with TRBJ1-2; D gene unclear. The V gene's germline CDR1 is MDHEN and CDR2 SYDVKM. The CDR3 runs to 15 residues. Trimming removed 2 bases at V and 3 bases at J, with 13 bases between. CDR3 DNA sequence: TGTGCCAGCAGTTTACCGGGCGGGCCGGACTATGGCTACACCTTC. Translated: CASSLPGGPDYGYTF.

This clonotype was observed a few times. The chain has TRBV3-1 and TRBJ2-6; TRBD1 agrees at 11 bases. The CDR3 totals 17 residues. Germline trimming cut 4 bases from V and 3 bases from J; bases unmatched to any gene: 5. CDR1 LGHDT and CDR2 YNNKEL come from the germline V gene (reference sequence). The CDR3 protein is CASSLRTGGRGANVLTF. The CDR3, as DNA: TGTGCCAGCAGCCTCCGGACAGGGGGCCGTGGGGCCAACGTCCTGACTTTC.

V usage is TRBV5-1 and J usage is TRBJ2-3; possibly TRBD1 or TRBD2 for D (7 bases each). V shed 2 bases and J shed 4 bases, with 14 bases lying between them. The CDR3 is made up of 15 amino acids. Per the germline V gene, CDR1 is SGHRS and CDR2 is YFSETQ. The CDR3 sequence: CASSLQGRDADTQYF. CDR3 DNA sequence: TGCGCCAGCAGCTTACAGGGGAGGGATGCAGATACGCAGTATTTT. Full variable domain (rest looked up from reference TRBV5-1 and TRBJ2-3): KAGVTQTPRYLIKTRGQQVTLSCSPISGHRSVSWYQQTPGQGLQFLFEYFSETQRNKGNFPGRFSGRQFSNSRSEMNVSTLELGDSALYLCASSLQGRDADTQYFGPGTRLTVL.

The chain carries TRBV3-1 and TRBJ2-1; possibly TRBD2 for D (5 bases). There are 17 residues in the CDR3. With 0 bases removed from V and 0 bases from J, the gap between germline ends came to 12 bases. Germline-derived CDR1 and CDR2 are LGHDT and YNNKEL (reference sequence). CDR3 nucleotide sequence: TGTGCCAGCAGCCAAGACGGGCGGGTGAGCTCCTACAATGAGCAGTTCTTC. It specifies CASSQDGRVSSYNEQFF.

V usage is TRBV18 and J usage is TRBJ2-5, with TRBD1 matching over 9 bases. CDR1 and CDR2 from the germline V gene are KGHSH and LQKENI. This CDR3 is 15 amino acids long. J was trimmed by 3 bases and V by 3 bases; bases with no gene match: 5. In DNA, the CDR3 is TGTGCCAGCTCACCCTCCCGGACAGGGGAAGAGACCCAGTACTTC. It specifies CASSPSRTGEETQYF.

This clonotype was found many times. The chain has TRBV7-2 and TRBJ2-3; 7 nucleotides agree with TRBD1. Germline values: CDR1 SGHTA, CDR2 FQGNSA. This CDR3 is 14 amino acids long. The trim removed 3 bases at V and 2 bases at J, leaving 2 bases unmatched. CDR3 residues: CASSFRGPTDTQYF. The DNA for the CDR3 is TGTGCCAGCAGCTTTAGGGGGCCCACAGATACGCAGTATTTT.

The chain employs TRBV20-1 and TRBJ1-5; possible D gene TRBD1, 6 bases. V dropped 0 bases and J dropped 8 bases, with 14 bases sitting between them. The CDR3 is 14 residues long. Germline CDR1 DFQATT, CDR2 SNEGSKA (reference sequence). The CDR3 region is CSAREQGGRKPQHF. CDR3 DNA sequence: TGCAGTGCTAGAGAACAGGGTGGAAGGAAGCCCCAGCATTTT.

Ten or more counts support this clonotype. The gene calls are TRBV20-1 and TRBJ1-2; 9 bases line up with TRBD1. V shed 4 bases and J 5 bases; nucleotides not matched to a gene: 20. CDR1 is DFQATT and CDR2 is SNEGSKA in the germline V gene (reference sequence). CDR3 length: 18 amino acids. The CDR3 bases are TGCAGTGCTATAACATGGACAGGGGCAGAAGCGGTCTTATATGGCTACACCTTC. This encodes CSAITWTGAEAVLYGYTF.

This clonotype was seen only a few times. The CDR3 bases are TGTGCCAGCAGCTTGGCCGGGACAGGGTACTACGAGCAGTACTTC. Its translation is CASSLAGTGYYEQYF. The chain recombines TRBV5-6 with TRBJ2-7; 9 bases are a match to TRBD1. J lost 3 bases, V lost 0 bases, and 4 bases had no gene match. Germline values: CDR1 SGHDT, CDR2 YYEEEE. This CDR3 is built from 15 residues.

V usage is TRBV11-1 and J usage is TRBJ2-3, with 9 bases that match TRBD1. The CDR3 is 16 amino acids. Trimming cost V 0 bases and J 5 bases; bases outside gene matches: 6. Germline V gives CDR1 SGHAT, CDR2 FQDESV (reference sequence). The CDR3 protein is CASSLAPGQGGDTQYF. In nucleotides, the CDR3 is TGTGCCAGCAGCTTAGCCCCGGGACAGGGTGGAGATACGCAGTATTTT.

Remarks on this clonotype: Given a much more abundant clone one base away, this may be a read error. V gene TRBV3-1 combines with J gene TRBJ1-5; the D is unclear. CDR1 is LGHDT, CDR2 YNNKEL, per germline (reference sequence). This CDR3 comprises 14 residues. The germline V and J ends were trimmed by 5 bases and 2 bases, with 10 bases remaining between them. This CDR3 is CASSKTPGNQPQHF. The CDR3 region has the DNA TGTGCCAGCAGCAAAACTCCCGGCAATCAGCCCCAGCATTTT.

Remarks on this clonotype: A much larger clone is a single base away; this may be a read error. The chain employs TRBV5-1 and TRBJ2-1; perhaps TRBD1 as D (5 bases). With 0 bases removed from V and 3 bases from J, the gap between germline ends came to 10 bases. This CDR3 has 15 amino acids. Germline V CDR1 and CDR2: SGHRS, YFSETQ. The CDR3 reads CASSLEGILYNEQFF. The CDR3 DNA sequence: TGCGCCAGCAGCTTGGAGGGGATTCTCTACAATGAGCAGTTCTTC.

This chain connects TRBV20-1 to TRBJ2-2; TRBD2 is a possible D gene (6 bases). Germline CDR1 and CDR2: DFQATT and SNEGSKA (reference sequence). The CDR3 has 17 amino acids. V was trimmed by 0 bases and J by 5 bases, leaving 19 bases between them. In DNA form, the CDR3 reads TGCAGTGCTAGAGATCGTCGCGGCCCTGGGGGGACCGGGGAGCTGTTTTTT. Translated, it gives CSARDRRGPGGTGELFF.

This clonotype was recorded at least ten times. The chain uses TRBV30 and TRBJ2-5, with 9 bases matching TRBD2. Trimming removed 2 bases from V and 1 base from J; junction bases left unmatched: 5. Germline values: CDR1 GTSNPN, CDR2 SVGIG (reference sequence). The CDR3 consists of 15 residues. CDR3 coding DNA: TGTGCCTGGAGTCTAGCGGGGAACCGCCAAGAGACCCAGTACTTC. This translates into CAWSLAGNRQETQYF.

There are many counts of this clonotype. The chain couples TRBV28 to TRBJ2-3; 10 bases line up with TRBD1. V gave up 6 bases and J gave up 6 bases; unmatched junction bases: 6. CDR1 and CDR2 from the germline V gene are MDHEN and SYDVKM. The CDR3 is made up of 14 amino acids. This chain's CDR3 is CASSNDRGRDTQYF. The CDR3, as DNA: TGTGCCAGCAGCAACGACAGGGGGCGCGATACGCAGTATTTT.

The genes are TRBV11-2 and TRBJ1-2; D is perhaps TRBD1 (6 bases). CDR1 SGHAT and CDR2 FQNNGV come from the germline V gene. This CDR3 region has 15 residues. V was pared by 4 bases and J by 0 bases, with 12 bases between. DNA for the CDR3: TGTGCCAGCAGCTCCCCGGGACAAACTAACTATGGCTACACCTTC. Translated, it gives CASSSPGQTNYGYTF.

At least ten counts were recorded for this clonotype. The chain is built from TRBV12-3 or TRBV12-4 and TRBJ1-3; 7 positions match TRBD1. The CDR3 length is 15 residues. With V trimmed by 5 bases and J by 0 bases, 4 bases remained unmatched. The DNA of the CDR3 is TGTGCCAGCAGTCGGGACAGCTACTCTGGAAACACCATATATTTT. Translating it yields CASSRDSYSGNTIYF.

This clonotype was counted many times. This chain uses TRBV11-2 with TRBJ2-5, with TRBD2 matching over 9 bases. Losses at the gene ends were 2 bases for V and 6 bases for J; bases not matched to a gene: 7. Per germline, CDR1 SGHAT and CDR2 FQNNGV. The CDR3 has 15 amino acids. The CDR3: CASSLSGGLGQTQYF. The CDR3 region has the DNA TGTGCCAGCAGCTTAAGCGGGGGGTTGGGACAGACCCAGTACTTC.

The table lists this clonotype with a few counts. The chain combines TRBV12-3 or TRBV12-4 with TRBJ1-5, with D maybe TRBD1 (5 bases). There are 15 residues in the CDR3. With 5 bases removed from V and 3 bases from J, the gap between germline ends came to 14 bases. The CDR3 reads CASSDPGTVNQPQHF. CDR3 bases: TGTGCCAGCAGTGATCCTGGGACCGTCAATCAGCCCCAGCATTTT.